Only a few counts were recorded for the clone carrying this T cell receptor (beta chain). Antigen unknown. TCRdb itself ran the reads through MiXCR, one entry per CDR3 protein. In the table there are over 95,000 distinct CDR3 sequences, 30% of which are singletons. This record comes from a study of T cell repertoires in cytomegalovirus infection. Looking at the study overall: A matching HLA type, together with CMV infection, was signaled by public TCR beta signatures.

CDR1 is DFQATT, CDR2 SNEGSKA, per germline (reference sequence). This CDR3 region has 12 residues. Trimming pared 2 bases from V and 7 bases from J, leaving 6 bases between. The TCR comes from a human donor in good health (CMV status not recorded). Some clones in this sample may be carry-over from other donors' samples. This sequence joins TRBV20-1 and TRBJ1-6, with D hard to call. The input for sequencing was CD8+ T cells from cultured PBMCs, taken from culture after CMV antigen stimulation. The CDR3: CSARILNSPLHF. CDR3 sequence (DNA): TGCAGTGCTAGAATTCTCAATTCACCCCTCCACTTT.